This is a list of T cell receptor beta chains from one sample in a study of T cell responses to AZD1222 COVID-19 vaccine. TCRdb keeps only in-frame clones here, not all; method: immunoSEQ multiplex PCR. The table shows more than 85,000 clones, with 87% occurring only once. Source: peripheral blood, taken on day 0 of AZD1222 vaccination. The receptors originated from an adult in good health. Each CDR3 is given with its conserved first and last residue. The order of the fields is V gene, clone size, J gene, D gene, CDR3 DNA, CDR3 protein. A D gene is named only where the DNA matches it firmly. Size is stated for part of the rows, as once, few or many counts, or as a class when the clone is expanded.

V: TRBV5-1
size: -
J: TRBJ1-5
D: -
DNA: TGCGCCAGCAGCTTTGACGGACATAGCAATCAGCCCCAGCATTTT
CDR3: CASSFDGHSNQPQHF

V: TRBV21-1
size: -
J: TRBJ1-2
D: -
DNA: TGTGCCAGCAGCCCCCGTCCCGGCTACAGGGATCGAGATACTGATGGCTACACCTTC
CDR3: CASSPRPGYRDRDTDGYTF

V: TRBV19
size: -
J: TRBJ1-6
D: -
DNA: TGTGCCAGTAGGGGGCTGCAGAATTCACCCCTCCACTTT
CDR3: CASRGLQNSPLHF

V: TRBV3-1/TRBV3-2
size: -
J: TRBJ1-1
D: -
DNA: TGTGCCAGCAGCCAAGGGAACAAGAAGAACTCCTTT
CDR3: CASSQGNKKNSF

V: TRBV6-5
size: -
J: TRBJ1-2
D: -
DNA: TGTGCCAGCAGTTACGGTCCATCCTCTAACTATGGCTACACCTTC
CDR3: CASSYGPSSNYGYTF

V: TRBV4-3
size: -
J: TRBJ1-1
D: -
DNA: TGCGCCAGCAGCCAAAGCCCACAGAGACAGGCTTTCTTT
CDR3: CASSQSPQRQAFF

V: TRBV19
size: -
J: TRBJ1-5
D: TRBD1
DNA: TGTGCCAGTACTACCACCGGGACAGTCAATCAGCCCCAGCATTTT
CDR3: CASTTTGTVNQPQHF

V: TRBV30
size: -
J: TRBJ1-1
D: TRBD1
DNA: TGTGCCTGGAGTGCGCTCCGGACAGGGAACACTGAAGCTTTCTTT
CDR3: CAWSALRTGNTEAFF

V: TRBV29-1
size: -
J: TRBJ1-2
D: -
DNA: TGCAGCGTTGAATCGGGACTAAAGGTGGGCTACACCTTC
CDR3: CSVESGLKVGYTF

V: TRBV5-6
size: once
J: TRBJ2-1
D: -
DNA: TGTGCCAGCAGCTTGTATTTTACAGGCCAAACCAGTGAGCAGTTCTTC
CDR3: CASSLYFTGQTSEQFF

V: TRBV7-6
size: -
J: TRBJ2-3
D: -
DNA: TGTGCCAGCAGCTTAGGTAGCCTTGCGAGCAGTCGGGGCACAGATACGCAGTATTTT
CDR3: CASSLGSLASSRGTDTQYF

V: TRBV7-3
size: -
J: TRBJ2-2
D: TRBD1
DNA: TGTGCCAGCAGCTTAACGTCACAGGGGGCGTTCGGGGAGCTGTTTTTT
CDR3: CASSLTSQGAFGELFF

V: TRBV18
size: -
J: TRBJ1-3
D: -
DNA: TGTGCCAGCTCACCACCGGGGGGTATTGGAAACACCATATATTTT
CDR3: CASSPPGGIGNTIYF

V: TRBV5-4
size: -
J: TRBJ2-3
D: TRBD1
DNA: TGTGCCAGCAGGCGTTCAGGGGGTAGCACAGATACGCAGTATTTT
CDR3: CASRRSGGSTDTQYF

V: TRBV11-2
size: -
J: TRBJ2-5
D: -
DNA: TGTGCCAGCAGCTTCGGAGGGACACAAAAAGAGACCCAGTACTTC
CDR3: CASSFGGTQKETQYF